This entry is about one T cell receptor (beta chain). Its target is not known. The data were obtained in a study of cytomegalovirus exposure and HLA in healthy donors. Looking at the study overall: Drawn from HLA-typed donors, 83 million or so unique TCRs were held in an early data release. Study outcomes and limitations: Earlier results showed most TCR beta V segments being productive about 90% or about 30% of the time. For cytomegalovirus status, the classifier reportedly gave diagnoses with high specificity and sensitivity.

The primer mix had 60 Vbeta and 13 Jbeta primers. In the original processing: Among the unique TCR beta chains that a later analysis counted, 80 million to 100 million in all, roughly 10 million were shared. Sequenced by immunoSEQ multiplex PCR; TCRdb stores in-frame clones only, minus some. V and J calls and clone size follow that table, whereas D and trimming were derived from the DNA. The sample shows roughly 170,000 clones, around three quarters of them seen only once. Germline-derived CDR1 and CDR2 are SGHNT and YYREEE (reference sequence). Trimming pared 0 bases from V and 7 bases from J, leaving 16 bases between. The CDR3 has 15 amino acids.

This clonotype originated in a woman in her 30s in good health and CMV-seronegative. This chain uses TRBV5-4 with TRBJ1-2; a possible D gene is TRBD1 (6 bases). Sequenced: PBMCs. CDR3 DNA sequence: TGTGCCAGCAGCTTGGATGTCGGGGGGGGCCCTGGCTACACCTTC. Protein product: CASSLDVGGGPGYTF.